What follows are 17 T cell receptor beta chains derived from one specimen sequenced in a study of cytomegalovirus exposure and HLA in healthy donors. PCR amplification relied on 60 Vbeta primers (plus 13 Jbeta primers). Profiled with immunoSEQ multiplex PCR; TCRdb holds only in-frame clones, not every one. The data show about 140,000 clones, 70% to 90% seen once. The specimen sequenced was PBMCs. Source of these receptors: a man between 50 and 59 years old in good health and CMV-seronegative.

This clone was counted between two and nine times. The chain links TRBV28 to TRBJ1-2; D remains ambiguous. The germline V gene has CDR1 MDHEN and CDR2 SYDVKM. V lost 10 bases, J lost 7 bases, and 10 bases lay in between. The CDR3 consists of 10 residues. The CDR3 nucleotides read TGTGCCACCCTAGTCCGTGGCTACACCTTC. Residues: CATLVRGYTF.

CDR3 DNA sequence: TGTGCCAGCAGATCCGAGTTCGGGCAGTACTTC. This codes for CASRSEFGQYF. The rearrangement joins TRBV28 to TRBJ2-7, with no clear D. V lost 6 bases to trimming and J lost 9 bases, with 12 bases between them. The CDR3 covers 11 residues. The germline V gene encodes CDR1 MDHEN and CDR2 SYDVKM.

This clone has a single count. The chain couples TRBV30 to TRBJ2-7, with D possibly being TRBD1 (5 bases). The CDR3 sequence is 13 residues long. Germline V gene lookup returns CDR1 GTSNPN and CDR2 SVGIG (reference sequence). Trimming cost V 3 bases and J 2 bases, with 11 bases left between them. The CDR3 DNA reads as TGTGCCTGGAGCCAACGACAGACCTACGAGCAGTACTTC. Its protein is CAWSQRQTYEQYF.

V gene TRBV5-8 combines with J gene TRBJ1-2, with 8 bases that match TRBD1. The CDR3 is 17 amino acids. V shed 0 bases and J 2 bases; nucleotides not matched to a gene: 9. Germline CDR1 SGHTS, CDR2 YDEGEE. The CDR3 DNA reads as TGTGCCAGCAGCTTGGTTGGACAGGGAATTAGGAACTATGGCTACACCTTC. It is translated as CASSLVGQGIRNYGYTF. Full variable domain (missing parts from reference TRBV5-8 and TRBJ1-2): EAGVTQSPTHLIKTRGQQATLRCSPISGHTSVYWYQQALGLGLQFLLWYDEGEERNRGNFPPRFSGRQFPNYSSELNVNALELEDSALYLCASSLVGQGIRNYGYTFGSGTRLTVV.

V gene TRBV5-1 combines with J gene TRBJ2-7, with 14 bases matching TRBD2. This CDR3 spans 17 amino acids. V lost 0 bases and J lost 4; bases outside the gene matches: 6. From germline, CDR1 is SGHRS and CDR2 YFSETQ. The CDR3 loop reads CASSLGGLAGGMYEQYF. Here the CDR3 DNA reads TGCGCCAGCAGCTTGGGAGGACTAGCGGGAGGTATGTACGAGCAGTACTTC.

This clone has a single count. The chain employs TRBV18 and TRBJ2-5, with TRBD2 identical over 8 bases. The CDR3 is made up of 17 amino acids. Germline V gene sequence: CDR1 KGHSH, CDR2 LQKENI. After removal of 3 bases from V and 4 bases from J, the junction contained 13 bases not matched to a gene. CDR3: CASSPGRWRGAIETQYF. The DNA for the CDR3 is TGTGCCAGCTCACCCGGGCGTTGGCGGGGGGCAATAGAGACCCAGTACTTC.

The V gene is TRBV5-4, the J gene TRBJ2-7, with TRBD2 identical over 10 bases. The trim removed 4 bases at V and 1 base at J, leaving 5 bases unmatched. The V gene's germline CDR1 is SGHNT and CDR2 YYREEE (reference sequence). This CDR3 is 15 amino acids long. This CDR3 is CASSILAGGSYEQYF. The CDR3 DNA sequence: TGTGCCAGCAGCATCTTAGCGGGGGGTTCCTACGAGCAGTACTTC.

In its sample, this clone was seen once. The chain recombines TRBV30 with TRBJ1-5, with TRBD1 identical over 10 bases. Germline V gene data show CDR1 as GTSNPN and CDR2 as SVGIG (reference sequence). Germline trimming cut 2 bases from V and 6 bases from J; bases unmatched to any gene: 4. CDR3 length equals 14 residues. The CDR3 loop reads CAWSLTGGGQPQHF. The CDR3 DNA is TGTGCCTGGAGTCTGACAGGGGGCGGTCAGCCCCAGCATTTT.

V and J are TRBV5-1 and TRBJ2-7, with D maybe TRBD1 (5 bases). CDR1 and CDR2 (germline): SGHRS, YFSETQ. V lost 1 base, J lost 5 bases, and 13 bases lay in between. The CDR3 extends over 14 amino acids. DNA for the CDR3: TGCGCCAGCAGCTTGAGACAGATACCCGACGAGCAGTACTTC. Protein sequence: CASSLRQIPDEQYF.

V gene TRBV27 combines with J gene TRBJ2-3, with 8 bases matching TRBD2. Germline loops: CDR1 MNHEY, CDR2 SMNVEV (reference sequence). With 4 bases clipped from V and 1 base from J, the junction kept 7 bases outside the gene matches. This CDR3 is 16 amino acids long. CDR3 coding DNA: TGTGCCAGCAGTTACTCCCCAGCGGGGGGCACAGATACGCAGTATTTT. Translated: CASSYSPAGGTDTQYF.

The CDR3 protein is CSVVVGRTEAFF. CDR3 in DNA: TGCAGCGTTGTTGTTGGTCGGACTGAAGCTTTCTTT. The V call is TRBV29-1, the J call TRBJ1-1; D is undetermined. Germline V lookup: CDR1 SQVTM, CDR2 ANQGSEA. The CDR3 consists of 12 residues. V shed 4 bases and J shed 5 bases, with 11 bases lying between them.

V is TRBV7-2 and J is TRBJ2-7; 10 positions agree with TRBD2. Trimming at V came to 2 bases and at J to 3 bases, leaving 7 bases not matched to a gene. Germline V gives CDR1 SGHTA, CDR2 FQGNSA. This CDR3 region has 16 residues. The CDR3 reads CASSLWASGGGYEQYF. Here the CDR3 DNA reads TGTGCCAGCAGCTTATGGGCCAGCGGGGGGGGCTACGAGCAGTACTTC.

This clone was picked up one time. This chain uses TRBV12-5 with TRBJ2-5, with D possibly being TRBD1 (6 bases). Trimming pared 5 bases from V and 5 bases from J, leaving 15 bases between. Germline CDR1 and CDR2: LGHNT and FRNRAP. The CDR3 loop spans 14 amino acids. The CDR3: CASGPGWGRETQYF. In DNA, the CDR3 is TGTGCTAGTGGTCCTGGGTGGGGGCGGGAGACCCAGTACTTC.

The gene calls are TRBV6-1 and TRBJ2-7; no clear D gene. The CDR3 length is 14 residues. Trimming took 8 bases from V and 2 from J, leaving 16 bases between them. Germline V gene lookup returns CDR1 MNHNS and CDR2 SASEGT. The CDR3 sequence: CASHLTRFAYEQYF. CDR3 coding DNA: TGTGCCAGCCACCTAACCCGGTTCGCCTACGAGCAGTACTTC.

This sequence joins TRBV1 and TRBJ1-2. TRBV1 is a pseudogene segment. The CDR3 totals 14 residues. The CDR3 DNA follows: TGCACCAGCAGCCCTCGGGAGGGGGGCGATGGCTACACCTTC. Translation: CTSSPREGGDGYTF.

The chain couples TRBV27 to TRBJ2-7, with 10 positions matching TRBD2. The CDR3 loop spans 14 amino acids. Germline CDR1 reads MNHEY; CDR2 reads SMNVEV (reference sequence). With 5 bases clipped from V and 6 bases from J, the junction kept 7 bases outside the gene matches. CDR3 nucleotides: TGTGCCAGCAGTCTGGGGACTAGCGCCGGCGAGCAGTACTTC. This gives the protein CASSLGTSAGEQYF.

V usage is TRBV5-8 and J usage is TRBJ1-2, with D unresolved. This CDR3 is 12 amino acids long. CDR1 and CDR2 (germline): SGHTS, YDEGEE. Written as DNA, the CDR3 is TGTGTCGCGAAGCCCACAGCCCGTGGCTACACCTTC. Protein: CVAKPTARGYTF.